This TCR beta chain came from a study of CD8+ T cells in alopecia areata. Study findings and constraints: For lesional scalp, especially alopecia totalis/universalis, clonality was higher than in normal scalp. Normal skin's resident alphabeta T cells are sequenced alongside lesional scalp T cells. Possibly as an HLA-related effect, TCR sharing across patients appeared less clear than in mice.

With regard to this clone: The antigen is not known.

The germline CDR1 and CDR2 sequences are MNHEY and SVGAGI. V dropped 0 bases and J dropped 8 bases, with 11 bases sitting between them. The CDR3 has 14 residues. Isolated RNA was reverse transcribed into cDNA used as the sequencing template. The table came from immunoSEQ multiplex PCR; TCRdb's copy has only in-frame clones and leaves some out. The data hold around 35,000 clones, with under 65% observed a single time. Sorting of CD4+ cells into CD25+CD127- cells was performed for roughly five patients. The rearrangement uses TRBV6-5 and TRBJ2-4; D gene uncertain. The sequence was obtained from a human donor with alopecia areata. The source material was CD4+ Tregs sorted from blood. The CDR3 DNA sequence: TGTGCCAGCAGTTACTCCTGGCCCCCGGACATTCAGTACTTC. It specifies CASSYSWPPDIQYF.